This T cell receptor (beta chain) derives from a study of tumor and adjacent non-tumor tissue in lung cancer. Study in general: On average, productive TCRbeta reads reached about 4.17 million per sample.

This CDR3 has 13 amino acids. As for this clonotype: This CDR3 is missing its conserved last phenylalanine or tryptophan, likely due to a read error.

No cell sorting was done before RNA was extracted from the tissue. The library came from three nested PCR rounds adapted from ARM-PCR protocols. TCRdb re-called the multiplex PCR reads through MiXCR, storing one row per CDR3 protein. The data hold 120,000 or so distinct CDR3 sequences, with about 66% observed a single time. This chain uses TRBV12-3 or TRBV12-4 with TRBJ1-2; 8 nucleotides match TRBD1. Sample: lung tumor tissue. The receptor was derived from a man aged 25-40 years with non-small cell lung cancer. The CDR3 DNA reads as TGTGCTACCACGACAGGGGACTCCTATGGCTACACCTTA. Translated: CATTTGDSYGYTL.